This T cell receptor beta chain was identified in a study of cytomegalovirus exposure and HLA in healthy donors. CDR3 length: 15 residues. V gave up 3 bases and J gave up 0 bases, with 10 bases separating them. CDR1 and CDR2 (germline): MDHEN, SYDVKM. Amplification used 60 Vbeta primers and 13 Jbeta primers. Sequencing was performed with immunoSEQ multiplex PCR; in TCRdb, only in-frame clones are kept and a portion is missing. The sample lists 95,000 to 150,000 clones; 78% were seen once. The specimen was PBMCs. The chain links TRBV28 to TRBJ2-3; a possible D gene is TRBD1 (6 bases). This sequence was found in a woman aged 25-40 years in good health and CMV-seropositive. This chain's CDR3 is CASSLTGSSTDTQYF. CDR3 nucleotides: TGTGCCAGCAGTTTGACAGGATCTAGCACAGATACGCAGTATTTT.